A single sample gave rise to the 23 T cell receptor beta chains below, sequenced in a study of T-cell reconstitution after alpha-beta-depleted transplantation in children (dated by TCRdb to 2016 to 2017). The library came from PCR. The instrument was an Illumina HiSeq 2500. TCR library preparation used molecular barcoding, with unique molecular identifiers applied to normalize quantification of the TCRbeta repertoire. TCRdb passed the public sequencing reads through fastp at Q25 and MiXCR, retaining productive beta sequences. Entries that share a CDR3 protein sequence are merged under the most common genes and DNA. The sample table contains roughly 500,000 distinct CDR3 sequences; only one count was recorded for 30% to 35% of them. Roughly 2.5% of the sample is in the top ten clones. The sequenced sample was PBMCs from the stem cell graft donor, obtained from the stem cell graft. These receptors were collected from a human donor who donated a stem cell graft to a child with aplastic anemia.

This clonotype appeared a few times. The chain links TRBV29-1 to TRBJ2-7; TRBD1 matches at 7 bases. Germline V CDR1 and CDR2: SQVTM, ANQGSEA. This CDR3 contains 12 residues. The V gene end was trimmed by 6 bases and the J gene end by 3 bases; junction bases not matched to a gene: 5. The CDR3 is CSVERQGYEQYF. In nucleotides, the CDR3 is TGCAGCGTGGAAAGACAGGGCTACGAGCAGTACTTC.

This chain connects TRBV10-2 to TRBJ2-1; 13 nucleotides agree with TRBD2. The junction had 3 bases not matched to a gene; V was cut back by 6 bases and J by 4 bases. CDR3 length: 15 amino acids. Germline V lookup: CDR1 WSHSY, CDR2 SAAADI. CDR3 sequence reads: CASREGLAGYNEQFF. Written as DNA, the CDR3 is TGCGCCAGCAGGGAGGGACTAGCGGGGTACAATGAGCAGTTCTTC.

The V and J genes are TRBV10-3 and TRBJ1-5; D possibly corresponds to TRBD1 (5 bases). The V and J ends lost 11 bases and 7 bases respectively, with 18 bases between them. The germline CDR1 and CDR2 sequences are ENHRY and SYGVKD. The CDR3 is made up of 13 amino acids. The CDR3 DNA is TGTGCCGGGAGGCTGGACGGGGGGCAGCCCCAGCATTTT. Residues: CAGRLDGGQPQHF.

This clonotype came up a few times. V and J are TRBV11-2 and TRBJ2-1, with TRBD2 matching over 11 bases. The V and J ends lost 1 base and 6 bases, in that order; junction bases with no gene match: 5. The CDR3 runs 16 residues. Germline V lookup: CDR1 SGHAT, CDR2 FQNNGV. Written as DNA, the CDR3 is TGTGCCAGCAGCTTAGTCGGGACTAGCGGTCTCAATGAGCAGTTCTTC. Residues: CASSLVGTSGLNEQFF.

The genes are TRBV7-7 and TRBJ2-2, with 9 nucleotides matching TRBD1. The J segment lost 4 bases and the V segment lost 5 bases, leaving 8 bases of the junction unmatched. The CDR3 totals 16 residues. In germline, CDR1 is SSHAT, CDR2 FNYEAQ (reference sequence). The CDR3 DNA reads TGTGCCAGCAGCGAACGGACAGGGGCCAGCACCGGGGAGCTGTTTTTT. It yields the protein CASSERTGASTGELFF.

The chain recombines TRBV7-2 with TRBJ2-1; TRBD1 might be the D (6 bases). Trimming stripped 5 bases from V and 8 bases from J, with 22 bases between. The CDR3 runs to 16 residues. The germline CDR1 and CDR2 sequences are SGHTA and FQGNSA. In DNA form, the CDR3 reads TGTGCCAGCAGCCGGAATAAGGGACAACTGAGGGATGAGCAGTTCTTC. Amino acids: CASSRNKGQLRDEQFF.

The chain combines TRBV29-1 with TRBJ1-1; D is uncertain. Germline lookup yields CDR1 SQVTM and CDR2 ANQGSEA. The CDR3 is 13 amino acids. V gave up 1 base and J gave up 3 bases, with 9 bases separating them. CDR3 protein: CSVEGGGDTEAFF. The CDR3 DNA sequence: TGCAGCGTTGAAGGGGGTGGGGACACTGAAGCTTTCTTT.

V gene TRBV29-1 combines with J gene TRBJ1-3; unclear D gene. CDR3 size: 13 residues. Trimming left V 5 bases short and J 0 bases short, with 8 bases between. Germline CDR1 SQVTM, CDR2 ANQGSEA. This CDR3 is CSVPDISGNTIYF. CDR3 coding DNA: TGCAGCGTTCCCGACATCTCTGGAAACACCATATATTTT.

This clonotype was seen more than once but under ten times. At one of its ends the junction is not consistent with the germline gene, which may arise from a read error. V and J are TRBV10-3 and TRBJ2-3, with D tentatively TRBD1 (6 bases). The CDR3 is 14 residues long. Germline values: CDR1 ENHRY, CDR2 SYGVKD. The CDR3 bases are TGTGCTATCAAAGGGGGTCCCCTCACAGATACGCAGTATTTT. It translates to CAIKGGPLTDTQYF.

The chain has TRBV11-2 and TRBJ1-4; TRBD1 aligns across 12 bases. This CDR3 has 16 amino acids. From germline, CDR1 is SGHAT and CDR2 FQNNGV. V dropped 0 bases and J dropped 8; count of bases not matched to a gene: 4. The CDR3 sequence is CASSLDRDRGREKLFF. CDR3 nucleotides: TGTGCCAGCAGCTTAGATAGGGACAGGGGGCGCGAAAAACTGTTTTTT.

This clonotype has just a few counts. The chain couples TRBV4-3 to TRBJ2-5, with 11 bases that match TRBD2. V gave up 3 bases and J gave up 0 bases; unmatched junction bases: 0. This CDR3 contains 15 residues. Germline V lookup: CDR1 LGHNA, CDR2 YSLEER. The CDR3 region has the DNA TGCGCCAGCAGCCAGACTAGCGGGAACCAAGAGACCCAGTACTTC. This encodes CASSQTSGNQETQYF.

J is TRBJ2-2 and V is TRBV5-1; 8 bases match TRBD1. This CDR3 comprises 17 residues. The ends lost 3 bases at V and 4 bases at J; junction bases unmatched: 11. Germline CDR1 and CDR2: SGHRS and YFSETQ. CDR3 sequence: CASSSLFGTGSTGELFF. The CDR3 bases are TGCGCCAGCAGCTCCCTATTCGGGACAGGTTCCACCGGGGAGCTGTTTTTT. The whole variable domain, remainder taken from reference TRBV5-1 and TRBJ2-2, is KAGVTQTPRYLIKTRGQQVTLSCSPISGHRSVSWYQQTPGQGLQFLFEYFSETQRNKGNFPGRFSGRQFSNSRSEMNVSTLELGDSALYLCASSSLFGTGSTGELFFGEGSRLTVL.

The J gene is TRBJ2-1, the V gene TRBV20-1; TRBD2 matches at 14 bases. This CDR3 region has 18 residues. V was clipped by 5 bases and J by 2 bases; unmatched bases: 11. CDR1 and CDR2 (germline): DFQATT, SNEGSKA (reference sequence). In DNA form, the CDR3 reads TGCAGTGCTCACCCCGGGACTAGCGGGGGAGGGACCTACAATGAGCAGTTCTTC. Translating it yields CSAHPGTSGGGTYNEQFF.

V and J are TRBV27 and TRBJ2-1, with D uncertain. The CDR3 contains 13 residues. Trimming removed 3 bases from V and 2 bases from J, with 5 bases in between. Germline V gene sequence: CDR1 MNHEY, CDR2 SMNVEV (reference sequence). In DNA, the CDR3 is TGTGCCAGCAGTTTTAGAACCTACAATGAGCAGTTCTTC. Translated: CASSFRTYNEQFF.

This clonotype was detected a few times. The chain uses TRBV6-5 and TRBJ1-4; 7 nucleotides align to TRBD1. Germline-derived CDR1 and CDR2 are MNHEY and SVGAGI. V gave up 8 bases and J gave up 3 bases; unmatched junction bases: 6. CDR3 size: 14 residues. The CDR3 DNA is TGTGCCAGCTTCCACGGGACAGCTAATGAAAAACTGTTTTTT. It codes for CASFHGTANEKLFF.

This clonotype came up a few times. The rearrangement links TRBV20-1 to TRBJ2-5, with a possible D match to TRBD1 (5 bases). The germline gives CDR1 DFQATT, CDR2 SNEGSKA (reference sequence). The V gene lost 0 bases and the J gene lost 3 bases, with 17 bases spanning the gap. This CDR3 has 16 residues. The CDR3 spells CSARDMGQGTKETQYF. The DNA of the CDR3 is TGCAGTGCTAGAGATATGGGGCAGGGAACTAAAGAGACCCAGTACTTC.

The CDR3 coding sequence is TGTGCCAGCGGACGCCGTCAACCCCAGCATTTT. It encodes CASGRRQPQHF. The J gene is TRBJ1-5, the V gene TRBV6-5; no clear D gene. The CDR3 consists of 11 residues. Trimming took off 8 bases at V and 10 bases at J, with 12 bases between the two ends. CDR1 is MNHEY, CDR2 SVGAGI, per germline.

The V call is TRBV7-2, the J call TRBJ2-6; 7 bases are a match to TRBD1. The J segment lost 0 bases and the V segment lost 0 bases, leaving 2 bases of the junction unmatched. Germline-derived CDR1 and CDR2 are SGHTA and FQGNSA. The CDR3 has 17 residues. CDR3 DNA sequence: TGTGCCAGCAGCTTAGCGGGGACAGCCTCTGGGGCCAACGTCCTGACTTTC. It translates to CASSLAGTASGANVLTF.

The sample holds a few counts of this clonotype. The CDR3 DNA follows: TGCAGCGTGTTGACAGGGGCCGAGCAGTACGTC. This gives the protein CSVLTGAEQYV. V and J are TRBV29-1 and TRBJ2-7; the match to TRBD1 covers 8 bases. Germline CDR1 reads SQVTM; CDR2 reads ANQGSEA. The CDR3 is 11 amino acids. After removal of 6 bases from V and 6 bases from J, the junction contained 4 bases not matched to a gene.

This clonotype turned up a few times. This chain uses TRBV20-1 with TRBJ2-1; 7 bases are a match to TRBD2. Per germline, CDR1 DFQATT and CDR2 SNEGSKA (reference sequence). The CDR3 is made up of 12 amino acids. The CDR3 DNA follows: TGCAGCGCCGGGGGGTCCTACAATGAGCAGTTCTTC. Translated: CSAGGSYNEQFF.

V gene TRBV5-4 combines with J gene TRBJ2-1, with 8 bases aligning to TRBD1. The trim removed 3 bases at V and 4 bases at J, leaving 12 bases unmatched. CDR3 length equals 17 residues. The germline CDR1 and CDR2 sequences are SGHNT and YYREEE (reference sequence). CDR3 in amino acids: CASSSHRGTGVYNEQFF. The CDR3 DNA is TGTGCCAGCAGCTCTCACCGAGGGACAGGAGTTTACAATGAGCAGTTCTTC.

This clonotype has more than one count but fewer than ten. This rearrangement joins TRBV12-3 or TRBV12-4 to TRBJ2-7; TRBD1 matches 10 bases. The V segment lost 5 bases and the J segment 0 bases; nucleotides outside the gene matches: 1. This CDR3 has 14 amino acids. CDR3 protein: CASSRQGASYEQYF. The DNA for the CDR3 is TGTGCCAGCAGTAGACAGGGGGCCTCCTACGAGCAGTACTTC.

As DNA, the CDR3 is TGTGCCAGCACTGAGAGGGACTCCTACGAGCAGTACTTC. Translated: CASTERDSYEQYF. The chain carries TRBV2 and TRBJ2-7; maybe TRBD2 (5 bases). V was pared by 7 bases and J by 0 bases, with 10 bases between. Germline loops: CDR1 SNHLY, CDR2 FYNNEI. The CDR3 is 13 residues long.